These T cell receptor beta chains were read from a single sample in a study of blood T cell repertoires in COVID-19. This table comes from immunoSEQ multiplex PCR, and its TCRdb copy is limited to in-frame clones, with some not included. The sample lists about 16,000 clones; about 88% were seen once. Material for sequencing was peripheral blood. These receptors all come from a human donor in a cohort sampled during active COVID-19. Both conserved end residues are part of each CDR3. A D gene is named only where the DNA matches it firmly. Clone size is not always given. Where it is, it says once, few, many or a class for expanded clones.

cdr3_nt cdr3_aa cdr3_length clone_size d_call j_call v_call
TGTGCCAGCAGCGGAGAACAGGGGGCGCTTAATTCACCCCTCCACTTT CASSGEQGALNSPLHF 16 NA TRBD1 TRBJ1-6 TRBV5-4
TGCGCCAGCAGCTCGGGGACAGACGCTCCCTATGGCTACACCTTC CASSSGTDAPYGYTF 15 once TRBD1 TRBJ1-2 TRBV5-1
TGTGCCAGCAGTTTACTTGGGGCCTCCTACAATGAGCAGTTCTTC CASSLLGASYNEQFF 15 once NA TRBJ2-1 TRBV27
TGCGCCAGCAGCTTGGCCGGCGGAACAACTAATGAAAAACTGTTTTTT CASSLAGGTTNEKLFF 16 few NA TRBJ1-4 TRBV5-1
TGCGCCAGCAGCCTAGGACACCCTAGCACAGATACGCAGTATTTT CASSLGHPSTDTQYF 15 NA NA TRBJ2-3 TRBV5-1
TGTGCCAGCAGCGGCCCTAGCGGGGGAGGTAGATGGCAGTTCTTC CASSGPSGGGRWQFF 15 NA TRBD2 TRBJ2-1 TRBV9
TGTGCTAGTGGTTTGCGCGCAGGGGCCGTGAGCTCCTACAATGAGCAGTTCTTC CASGLRAGAVSSYNEQFF 18 few NA TRBJ2-1 TRBV12-5
TGTGCCACCAGCAGAGGGGGGGACAGTCAGGTTGGCTACACCTTC CATSRGGDSQVGYTF 15 NA TRBD1 TRBJ1-2 TRBV15
TGTGCCAGCAGCTCGGGACAGGGGGCTCAGGGTGAGCAGTTCTTC CASSSGQGAQGEQFF 15 NA TRBD1 TRBJ2-1 TRBV7-2
TGTGCCAGCAGCCCTAAAAGTTCCCCCTTAGCGGGTGACTACAATGAGCAGTTCTTC CASSPKSSPLAGDYNEQFF 19 few TRBD2 TRBJ2-1 TRBV7-2
TGTGCCAGCAGCCAATCCCCGGCAGGGGGTATCAAAAACATTCAGTACTTC CASSQSPAGGIKNIQYF 17 once TRBD1 TRBJ2-4 TRBV3-1/TRBV3-2
TGTGCCAGCAGCCTTAGCGGGGGGGGGTACGAGCAGTACTTC CASSLSGGGYEQYF 14 NA TRBD2 TRBJ2-7 TRBV6-5
TGTGCCAGCAGCGTAGCCAGGGACACTGAAGCTTTCTTT CASSVARDTEAFF 13 NA NA TRBJ1-1 TRBV9